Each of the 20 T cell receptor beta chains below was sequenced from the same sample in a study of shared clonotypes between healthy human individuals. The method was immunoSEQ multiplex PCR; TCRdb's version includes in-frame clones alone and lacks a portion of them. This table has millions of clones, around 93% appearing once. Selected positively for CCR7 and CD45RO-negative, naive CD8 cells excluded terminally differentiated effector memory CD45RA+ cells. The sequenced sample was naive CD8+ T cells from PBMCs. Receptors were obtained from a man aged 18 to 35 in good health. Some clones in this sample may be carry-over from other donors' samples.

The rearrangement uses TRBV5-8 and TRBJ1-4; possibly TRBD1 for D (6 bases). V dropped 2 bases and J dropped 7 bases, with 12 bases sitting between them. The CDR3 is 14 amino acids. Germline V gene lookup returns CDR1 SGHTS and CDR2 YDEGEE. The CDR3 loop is CASSLGQMVEKLFF. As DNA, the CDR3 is TGTGCCAGCAGCTTAGGACAGATGGTTGAAAAACTGTTTTTT.

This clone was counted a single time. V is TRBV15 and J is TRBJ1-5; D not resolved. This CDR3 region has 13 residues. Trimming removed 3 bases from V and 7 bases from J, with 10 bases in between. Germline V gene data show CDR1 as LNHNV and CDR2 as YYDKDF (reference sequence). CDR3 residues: CATSRPLVQPQHF. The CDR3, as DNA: TGTGCCACCAGCAGGCCCTTGGTACAGCCCCAGCATTTT.

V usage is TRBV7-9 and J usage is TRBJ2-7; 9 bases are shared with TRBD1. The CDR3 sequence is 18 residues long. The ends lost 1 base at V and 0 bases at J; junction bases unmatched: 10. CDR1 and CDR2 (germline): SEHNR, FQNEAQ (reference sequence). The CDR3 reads CASSLGGTGPRLSYEQYF. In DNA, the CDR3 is TGTGCCAGCAGCTTAGGAGGGACAGGGCCTCGCCTCTCCTACGAGCAGTACTTC.

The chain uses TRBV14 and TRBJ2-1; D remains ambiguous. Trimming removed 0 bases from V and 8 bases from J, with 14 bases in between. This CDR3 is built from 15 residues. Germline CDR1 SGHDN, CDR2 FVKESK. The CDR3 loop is CASSQDLGSRDEQFF. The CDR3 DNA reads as TGTGCCAGCAGCCAAGATCTCGGCAGTCGGGATGAGCAGTTCTTC.

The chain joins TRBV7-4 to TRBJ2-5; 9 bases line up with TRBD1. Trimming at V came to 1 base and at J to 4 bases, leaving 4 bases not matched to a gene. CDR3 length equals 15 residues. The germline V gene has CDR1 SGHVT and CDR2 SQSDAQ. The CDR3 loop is CASSLDPTGGETQYF. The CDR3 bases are TGTGCCAGCAGCTTAGATCCGACAGGGGGAGAGACCCAGTACTTC.

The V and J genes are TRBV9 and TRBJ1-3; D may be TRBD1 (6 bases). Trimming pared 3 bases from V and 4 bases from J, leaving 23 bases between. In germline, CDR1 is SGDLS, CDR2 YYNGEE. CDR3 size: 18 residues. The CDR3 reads CASSGSKTGFPGGNTIYF. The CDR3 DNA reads TGTGCCAGCAGCGGGTCGAAAACAGGGTTTCCTGGGGGAAACACCATATATTTT.

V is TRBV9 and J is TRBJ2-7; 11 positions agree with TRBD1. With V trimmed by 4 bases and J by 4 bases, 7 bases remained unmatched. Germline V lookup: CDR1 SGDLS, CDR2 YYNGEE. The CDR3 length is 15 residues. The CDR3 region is CASSPRTGGDYEQYF. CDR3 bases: TGTGCCAGCAGCCCCCGGACAGGGGGCGATTACGAGCAGTACTTC.

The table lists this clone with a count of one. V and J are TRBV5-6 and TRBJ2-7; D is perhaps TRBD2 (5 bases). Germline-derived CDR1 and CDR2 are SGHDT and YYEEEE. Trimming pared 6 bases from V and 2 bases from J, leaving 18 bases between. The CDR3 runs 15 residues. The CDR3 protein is CASTLFGSSAYEQYF. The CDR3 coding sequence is TGTGCCAGCACCCTTTTTGGGAGTAGCGCCTACGAGCAGTACTTC.

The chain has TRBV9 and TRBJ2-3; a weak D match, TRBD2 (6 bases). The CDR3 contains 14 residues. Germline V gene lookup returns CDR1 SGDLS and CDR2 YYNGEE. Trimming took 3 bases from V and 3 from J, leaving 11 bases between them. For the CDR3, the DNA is TGTGCCAGCAGCGCTGGGGGGTTTACAGATACGCAGTATTTT. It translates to CASSAGGFTDTQYF.

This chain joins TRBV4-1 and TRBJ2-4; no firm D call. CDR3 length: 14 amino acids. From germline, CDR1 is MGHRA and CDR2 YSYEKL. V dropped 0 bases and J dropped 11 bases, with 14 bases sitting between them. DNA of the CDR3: TGCGCCAGCAGCCAAGATTTGACACATGTCCTTCAGTACTTC. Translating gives CASSQDLTHVLQYF.

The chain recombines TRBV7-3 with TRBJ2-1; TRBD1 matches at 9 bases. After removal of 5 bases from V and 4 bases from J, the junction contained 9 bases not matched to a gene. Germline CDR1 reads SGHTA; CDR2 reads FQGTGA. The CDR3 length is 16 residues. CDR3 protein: CASSPRPGTGYNEQFF. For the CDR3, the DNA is TGTGCCAGCAGCCCCCGTCCCGGGACAGGGTACAATGAGCAGTTCTTC. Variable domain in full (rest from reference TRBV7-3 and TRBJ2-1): GAGVSQTPSNKVTEKGKYVELRCDPISGHTALYWYRQSLGQGPEFLIYFQGTGAADDSGLPNDRFFAVRPEGSVSTLKIQRTERGDSAVYLCASSPRPGTGYNEQFFGPGTRLTVL.

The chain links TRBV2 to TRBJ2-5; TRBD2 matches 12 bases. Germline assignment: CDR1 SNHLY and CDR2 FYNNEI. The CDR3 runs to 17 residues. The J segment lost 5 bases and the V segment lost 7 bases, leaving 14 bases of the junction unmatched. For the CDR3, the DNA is TGTGCCAGCATCAAACTAGCGGGAGGCATCTGGGGGGAGACCCAGTACTTC. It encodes CASIKLAGGIWGETQYF. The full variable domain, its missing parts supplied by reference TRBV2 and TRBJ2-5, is EPEVTQTPSHQVTQMGQEVILRCVPISNHLYFYWYRQILGQKVEFLVSFYNNEISEKSEIFDDQFSVERPDGSNFTLKIRSTKLEDSAMYFCASIKLAGGIWGETQYFGPGTRLLVL.

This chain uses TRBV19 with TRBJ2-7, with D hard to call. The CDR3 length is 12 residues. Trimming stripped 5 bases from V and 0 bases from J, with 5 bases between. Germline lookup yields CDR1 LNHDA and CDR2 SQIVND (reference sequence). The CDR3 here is CASSSTSYEQYF. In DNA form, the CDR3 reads TGTGCCAGTAGTTCGACCTCCTACGAGCAGTACTTC.

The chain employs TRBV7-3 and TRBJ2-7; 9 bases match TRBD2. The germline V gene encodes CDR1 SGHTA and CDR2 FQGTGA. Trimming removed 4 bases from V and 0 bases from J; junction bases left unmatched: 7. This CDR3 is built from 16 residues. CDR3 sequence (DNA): TGTGCCAGCAGCTGGTCTAGCGGGGCAAACTCCTACGAGCAGTACTTC. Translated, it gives CASSWSSGANSYEQYF.

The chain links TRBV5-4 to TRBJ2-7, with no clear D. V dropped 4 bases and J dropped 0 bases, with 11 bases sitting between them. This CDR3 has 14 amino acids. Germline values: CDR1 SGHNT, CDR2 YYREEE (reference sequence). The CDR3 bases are TGTGCCAGCAGCCCGTGGACGGACTCCTACGAGCAGTACTTC. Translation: CASSPWTDSYEQYF.

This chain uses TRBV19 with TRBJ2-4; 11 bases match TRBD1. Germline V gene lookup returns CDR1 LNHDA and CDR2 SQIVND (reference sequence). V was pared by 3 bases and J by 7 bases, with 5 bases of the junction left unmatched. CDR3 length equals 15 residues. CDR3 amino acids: CASSIVRDRGNIQYF. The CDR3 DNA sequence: TGTGCCAGTAGTATTGTGAGGGACAGGGGGAACATTCAGTACTTC.

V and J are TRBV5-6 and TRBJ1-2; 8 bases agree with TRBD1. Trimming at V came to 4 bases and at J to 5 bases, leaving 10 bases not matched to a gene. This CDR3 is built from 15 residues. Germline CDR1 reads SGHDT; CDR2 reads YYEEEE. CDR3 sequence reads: CASSRGDRMSYGYTF. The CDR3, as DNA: TGTGCCAGCAGCCGCGGGGACAGGATGTCGTATGGCTACACCTTC. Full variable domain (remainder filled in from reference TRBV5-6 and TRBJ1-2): DAGVTQSPTHLIKTRGQQVTLRCSPKSGHDTVSWYQQALGQGPQFIFQYYEEEERQRGNFPDRFSGHQFPNYSSELNVNALLLGDSALYLCASSRGDRMSYGYTFGSGTRLTVV.

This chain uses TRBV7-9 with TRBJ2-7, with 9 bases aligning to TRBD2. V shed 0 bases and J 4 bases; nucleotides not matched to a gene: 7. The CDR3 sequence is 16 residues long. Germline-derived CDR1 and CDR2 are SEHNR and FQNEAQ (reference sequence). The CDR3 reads CASSLAQGLAEYEQYF. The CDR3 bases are TGTGCCAGCAGCTTAGCGCAGGGACTAGCCGAATACGAGCAGTACTTC.

The CDR3 sequence is CASSQEGVHTEAFF. CDR3 bases: TGCGCCAGCAGCCAAGAAGGTGTACACACTGAAGCTTTCTTT. The chain employs TRBV4-1 and TRBJ1-1; D ambiguous. The V gene's germline CDR1 is MGHRA and CDR2 YSYEKL. The ends were cut back, 0 bases at V and 3 bases at J, with 8 bases in the middle. The CDR3 covers 14 residues.

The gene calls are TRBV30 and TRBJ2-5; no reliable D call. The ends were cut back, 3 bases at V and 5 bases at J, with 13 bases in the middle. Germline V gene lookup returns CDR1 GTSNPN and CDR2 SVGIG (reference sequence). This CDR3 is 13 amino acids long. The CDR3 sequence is CAWSWRMEETQYF. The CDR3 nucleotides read TGTGCCTGGAGCTGGCGAATGGAGGAGACCCAGTACTTC.